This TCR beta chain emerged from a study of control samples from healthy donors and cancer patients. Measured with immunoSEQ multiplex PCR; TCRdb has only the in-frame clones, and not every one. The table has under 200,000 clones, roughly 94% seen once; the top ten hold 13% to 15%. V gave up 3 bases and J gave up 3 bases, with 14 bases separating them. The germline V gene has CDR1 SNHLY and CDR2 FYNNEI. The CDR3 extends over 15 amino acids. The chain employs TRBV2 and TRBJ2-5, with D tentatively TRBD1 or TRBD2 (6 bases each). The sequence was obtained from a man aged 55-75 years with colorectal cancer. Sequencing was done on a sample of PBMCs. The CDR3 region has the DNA TGTGCCAGCAGTGACGTGGGGGCGGGGAAAGAGACCCAGTACTTC. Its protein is CASSDVGAGKETQYF.